Below, 4 T cell receptor beta chains from the same sample are listed, as sequenced in a study of T cells in localized non-small cell lung cancer. Clones were sequenced by immunoSEQ multiplex PCR, and TCRdb holds only the in-frame ones, with some missing. The sample has roughly 24,000 clones, 81% seen once. The sequencing here drew on peripheral blood, taken before any cancer treatment. These TCRs come from a man aged 35 to 70 with stage III squamous cell lung carcinoma.

In DNA form, the CDR3 reads TGCGCCAGCAGCCCGGGACTAGCGGGAGGGAATTTCTACGAGCAGTACTTC. This encodes CASSPGLAGGNFYEQYF. The chain links TRBV4-1 to TRBJ2-7; 16 bases match TRBD2. V dropped 4 bases and J dropped 3; count of bases not matched to a gene: 6. Germline CDR1 reads MGHRA; CDR2 reads YSYEKL. The CDR3 is 17 residues long.

The chain links TRBV7-9 to TRBJ1-1, with D possibly TRBD1 on 5 matching bases. The CDR3 consists of 15 residues. Trimming took 1 base from V and 3 from J, leaving 12 bases between them. Germline V gives CDR1 SEHNR, CDR2 FQNEAQ (reference sequence). DNA of the CDR3: TGTGCCAGCAGCTTAGTGCCCGGGGCGTACACTGAAGCTTTCTTT. Protein: CASSLVPGAYTEAFF.

J is TRBJ1-2 and V is TRBV6-6, with 8 nucleotides matching TRBD1. Per the germline V gene, CDR1 is MNHNY and CDR2 is SVGAGI (reference sequence). The CDR3 has 14 residues. The J segment lost 3 bases and the V segment lost 5 bases, leaving 5 bases of the junction unmatched. The CDR3 nucleotides read TGTGCCAGCAGTCCCAGACAGGGGCACTATGGCTACACCTTC. Protein: CASSPRQGHYGYTF.

The CDR3 nucleotides are TGTGCCAGCAGCCCCCTTGGGGGTGCTCAAGAGACCCAGTACTTC. Translating gives CASSPLGGAQETQYF. The chain is built from TRBV5-4 and TRBJ2-5, with D perhaps being TRBD1 or TRBD2 (5 bases each). The CDR3 length is 15 residues. The V end was cut by 4 bases, the J end by 2 bases, with 15 bases between. From germline, CDR1 is SGHNT and CDR2 YYREEE (reference sequence).